This T cell receptor beta chain comes out of a study of T cells of healthy individuals. This clonotype was seen more than once but under ten times. Germline V gene data show CDR1 as MNHEY and CDR2 as SMNVEV (reference sequence). V was pared by 5 bases and J by 7 bases, with 11 bases between. The length of the CDR3 is 13 residues. TCRdb re-called the 5' RACE reads with MiXCR, one entry per CDR3 protein. This table holds tens of thousands of distinct CDR3 sequences, around 15% found once. The clonotype originates from a human donor in good health. The V call is TRBV27, the J call TRBJ1-4, with a tentative D call TRBD1 (6 bases). The CDR3, as DNA: TGTGCCAGCAGTACAGGGTGGGGTGAAAAACTGTTTTTT. Translated: CASSTGWGEKLFF. The full variable domain, its missing parts supplied by reference TRBV27 and TRBJ1-4, is EAQVTQNPRYLITVTGKKLTVTCSQNMNHEYMSWYRQDPGLGLRQIYYSMNVEVTDKGDVPEGYKVSRKEKRNFPLILESPSPNQTSLYFCASSTGWGEKLFFGSGTQLSVL.